The sequence of this T cell receptor beta chain was determined in a study of PD-1 blockade in classical Hodgkin lymphoma. All patients experienced relapse after autologous stem cell transplantation, and brentuximab vedotin exposure was variable. Magnetic negative selection was used to purify CD4+ T cells from PBMCs that had been thawed. With 7 bases removed from V and 4 bases from J, the gap between germline ends came to 23 bases. Germline CDR1 SGHTA, CDR2 FQGNSA. This CDR3 region has 17 residues. The data were produced by immunoSEQ multiplex PCR, yet TCRdb's version contains in-frame clones alone and is incomplete. The sample comprises around 34,000 clones, around nine tenths of which are singletons, and around 0.21% rests with the top ten.

This chain connects TRBV7-2 to TRBJ2-1; the D gene is possibly TRBD2 (5 bases). Sequenced material: CD4+ T cells from blood, taken at baseline. The receptor comes from a human donor with classical Hodgkin lymphoma. The CDR3 DNA reads as TGTGCCAGCACCTGGCGTACGGGTGGACGGGGATACAATGAGCAGTTCTTC. Translating gives CASTWRTGGRGYNEQFF.